What follows are 13 T cell receptor beta chains derived from one specimen sequenced in a study of breast tumors, draining lymph nodes, adjacent tissues. The lymph nodes were axillary draining lymph nodes from breast cancer patients. TCRdb re-called the multiplex PCR reads through MiXCR, storing one row per CDR3 protein. The sample includes approximately 150,000 distinct CDR3 sequences, roughly 35% of them seen just once. Material for sequencing was axillary lymph node tissue. Every receptor here comes from a female donor with breast cancer. Some clones in this sample may be carry-over from other donors' samples.

At least ten counts were recorded for this clonotype. This chain links TRBV20-1 with TRBJ2-2; 9 bases match TRBD1. Germline CDR1 reads DFQATT; CDR2 reads SNEGSKA (reference sequence). The CDR3 has 16 amino acids. After removal of 3 bases from V and 6 bases from J, the junction contained 11 bases not matched to a gene. This CDR3 reads CSASPINRGLAGELFF. CDR3 coding DNA: TGCAGTGCTAGCCCGATAAACAGGGGGCTGGCCGGGGAGCTGTTTTTT.

This clonotype was recorded at least ten times. V and J are TRBV30 and TRBJ1-5, with D uncertain. The CDR3 is 13 residues long. V lost 2 bases and J lost 3, with 8 bases in between. Germline V lookup: CDR1 GTSNPN, CDR2 SVGIG (reference sequence). In nucleotides, the CDR3 is TGTGCCTGGAGTTTTGGTTTCAATCAGCCCCAGCATTTT. Its translation: CAWSFGFNQPQHF.

This clonotype was picked up many times. The J gene is TRBJ2-7, the V gene TRBV20-1, with TRBD2 identical over 14 bases. Germline values: CDR1 DFQATT, CDR2 SNEGSKA (reference sequence). V dropped 5 bases and J dropped 2; count of bases not matched to a gene: 8. The CDR3 totals 16 residues. The CDR3 sequence is CSALPWGLAGAYEQYF. The CDR3 DNA is TGCAGTGCTCTACCCTGGGGACTAGCGGGAGCCTACGAGCAGTACTTC.

This clonotype was recorded at least ten times. This sequence joins TRBV4-3 and TRBJ2-7; 8 bases are a match to TRBD2. The CDR3 loop spans 15 amino acids. Per the germline V gene, CDR1 is LGHNA and CDR2 is YSLEER. Trimming removed 0 bases from V and 9 bases from J; junction bases left unmatched: 10. The CDR3 sequence: CASSQELAVMTRQYF. The CDR3 DNA reads as TGCGCCAGCAGCCAAGAACTAGCGGTGATGACTAGGCAGTACTTC.

This clonotype has at least ten counts. For the CDR3, the DNA is TGCGCCAGCAGCCAAGATTTGTGGGGGTCCTACGAGCAGTACTTC. Encoded protein: CASSQDLWGSYEQYF. The chain recombines TRBV4-3 with TRBJ2-7; D is perhaps TRBD1 or TRBD2 (5 bases each). The V end lost 0 bases, the J end lost 1 base, and 10 bases lay between the germline ends. The CDR3 covers 15 residues. The germline CDR1 and CDR2 sequences are LGHNA and YSLEER.

This clonotype was counted a few times. This could be a read error, since a much larger clone is one nucleotide away. The rearrangement joins TRBV6-1 to TRBJ2-5; D not resolved. Per germline, CDR1 MNHNS and CDR2 SASEGT. CDR3 size: 10 residues. V was cut by 5 bases and J by 13 bases, with 11 bases left in between. The CDR3 region has the DNA TGTGCCAGCAGTCAGTACCCCTGGTACTTC. Encoded protein: CASSQYPWYF.

V usage is TRBV12-3 or TRBV12-4 and J usage is TRBJ1-2; D is unclear. Deletions cut 3 bases from V and 12 bases from J, with 20 bases between. The CDR3 loop spans 14 amino acids. The CDR3 nucleotides are TGTGCCAGCAGTTTTTTGGTGGGGAAGTATAGCAACACCTTC. Its translation is CASSFLVGKYSNTF.

This clonotype was found many times. V and J are TRBV2 and TRBJ2-1; D tentatively fits TRBD1 or TRBD2 (5 bases each). V lost 7 bases to trimming and J lost 9 bases, with 10 bases between them. The germline V gene encodes CDR1 SNHLY and CDR2 FYNNEI. The CDR3 covers 11 residues. The CDR3 reads CASIEGSEQFF. Written as DNA, the CDR3 is TGTGCCAGCATTGAGGGGTCTGAGCAGTTCTTC.

V usage is TRBV13 and J usage is TRBJ1-1; 12 bases align to TRBD1. V was clipped by 4 bases and J by 5 bases; unmatched bases: 8. Germline lookup yields CDR1 PRHDT and CDR2 FYEKMQ (reference sequence). The length of the CDR3 is 16 residues. As DNA, the CDR3 is TGTGCCAGCAGCTCCCGGGACAGGGGGCTGGAGACTGAAGCTTTCTTT. Its protein is CASSSRDRGLETEAFF.

The J gene is TRBJ1-5, the V gene TRBV6-2 or TRBV6-3, with unresolved D. Germline V CDR1 and CDR2: MNHEY, SVGEGT. V lost 2 bases and J 4 bases, leaving 21 bases between the germline ends. This CDR3 is built from 18 residues. CDR3 DNA: TGTGCCAGCAGTTACGGCCCGATGCCCGGCGGGTGGAATCAGCCCCAGCATTTT. Its protein is CASSYGPMPGGWNQPQHF.

This rearrangement joins TRBV9 to TRBJ2-3; D is undetermined. The germline V and J ends were trimmed by 5 bases and 0 bases, with 19 bases remaining between them. The germline CDR1 and CDR2 sequences are SGDLS and YYNGEE. This CDR3 has 17 residues. CDR3 sequence reads: CASSYSLLGSSTDTQYF. In nucleotides, the CDR3 is TGTGCCAGCAGTTACTCATTGCTAGGTTCGAGCACAGATACGCAGTATTTT.

This clonotype was seen many times. The chain couples TRBV24-1 to TRBJ2-7; the match to TRBD2 covers 9 bases. Trimming took 7 bases from V and 2 from J; bases not matched to a gene: 5. Germline V lookup: CDR1 KGHDR, CDR2 SFDVKD. This CDR3 has 14 residues. The CDR3 nucleotides read TGTGCCACCAGAGGGACTAGCCCGCCCTACGAGCAGTACTTC. As protein: CATRGTSPPYEQYF.

This clonotype appeared many times. In nucleotides, the CDR3 is TGTGCCACCAGCGTGGCAGACTCTGGCACTGAAGCTTTCTTT. Amino acids: CATSVADSGTEAFF. This rearrangement joins TRBV15 to TRBJ1-1; D not resolved. The V gene's germline CDR1 is LNHNV and CDR2 YYDKDF (reference sequence). This CDR3 contains 14 residues. The V end was cut by 5 bases, the J end by 4 bases, with 14 bases between.